This entry is about one TCR beta chain. Trimming cost V 5 bases and J 5 bases, with 12 bases left between them. This CDR3 has 13 residues. Germline assignment: CDR1 LNHDA and CDR2 SQIVND (reference sequence). This specimen comes from a study of blood T cell repertoires in COVID-19. Turning to the study itself: Collection of acute and convalescent COVID-19 samples took place in the United States, Italy and Spain. PBMCs, B-cell-depleted T cells, or T cells provided the cDNA or gDNA that made up the material.

Methods used by the authors: It was from reference gene primer amplification that nucleated cell counts were estimated. Profiling relied on immunoSEQ multiplex PCR, and the TCRdb table lists in-frame clones only, not all of them. D and trimming were read from the DNA, whereas the V and J calls and clone size are those reported in that table. Of about 200,000 clones listed, about nine tenths are singletons. The TCR was taken from a man between 18 and 35 years old with active or convalescent COVID-19. V and J are TRBV19 and TRBJ2-5; TRBD2 is a possible D gene (6 bases). What was sequenced was peripheral blood. CDR3 loop: CASSLAGRETQYF. The CDR3 nucleotides read TGTGCCAGTAGTCTGGCAGGGAGGGAGACCCAGTACTTC.